This T cell receptor beta chain derives from a study of shared clonotypes between healthy human individuals. Losses at the gene ends were 4 bases for V and 1 base for J; bases not matched to a gene: 4. This CDR3 region has 14 residues. Germline CDR1 SGDLS, CDR2 YYNGEE. As concerns this clone: The same CDR3 arises from other DNA sequences in this sample as well.

TCRdb's copy holds only in-frame clones and misses some; the assay was immunoSEQ multiplex PCR. The repertoire holds 980,000 or so clones, with less than 85% as singletons. Sequencing was done on a sample of memory CD4+ T cells sorted from blood. This sample's subset: CD45RA-negative fraction. This receptor was taken from a young man in good health. The chain is built from TRBV9 and TRBJ2-5, with 7 bases identical to TRBD2. The CDR3 protein is CASSPGTIQETQYF. The CDR3 DNA reads TGTGCCAGCAGCCCTGGGACTATCCAAGAGACCCAGTACTTC.